The 25 T cell receptor beta chains reported below all come from one sample, sequenced in a study of blood T cell repertoires in COVID-19. Clones were sequenced by immunoSEQ multiplex PCR, and TCRdb holds only the in-frame ones, with some missing. Here the sample spans about 410,000 clones, just over 85% being singletons. Sequencing was carried out using peripheral blood. These receptors came from a woman aged 25-40 years with active or convalescent COVID-19.

The chain recombines TRBV10-3 with TRBJ1-1; D might be TRBD1 (6 bases). Trimming left V 0 bases short and J 3 bases short, with 8 bases between. There are 14 residues in the CDR3. The germline gives CDR1 ENHRY, CDR2 SYGVKD. The DNA of the CDR3 is TGTGCCATCAGTGAGTCAGGGGGGGACACTGAAGCTTTCTTT. It yields the protein CAISESGGDTEAFF.

J is TRBJ1-1 and V is TRBV4-1; D may be TRBD1 (5 bases). Germline V gene sequence: CDR1 MGHRA, CDR2 YSYEKL. Trimming pared 0 bases from V and 7 bases from J, leaving 12 bases between. This CDR3 has 14 residues. The CDR3 here is CASSQDRREGEAFF. Here the CDR3 DNA reads TGCGCCAGCAGCCAAGATCGCAGGGAGGGTGAAGCTTTCTTT.

The gene calls are TRBV13 and TRBJ2-7; the match to TRBD1 covers 9 bases. J lost 4 bases, V lost 6 bases, and 10 bases had no gene match. CDR3 size: 15 residues. Germline CDR1 PRHDT, CDR2 FYEKMQ (reference sequence). The CDR3 sequence: CASRLTGTGFYEQYF. The CDR3 nucleotides read TGTGCCAGCAGGCTAACCGGGACAGGGTTTTACGAGCAGTACTTC.

The V and J genes are TRBV5-1 and TRBJ1-6; tentatively, D is TRBD1 (5 bases). This CDR3 contains 17 residues. The V and J ends lost 4 bases and 7 bases respectively, with 21 bases between them. Germline V gives CDR1 SGHRS, CDR2 YFSETQ. The CDR3 DNA is TGCGCCAGCAGCCCTGACGTCATGACAGTCAGGAATTCACCCCTCCACTTT. It specifies CASSPDVMTVRNSPLHF. Supplemented by reference TRBV5-1 and TRBJ1-6, the full variable domain reads KAGVTQTPRYLIKTRGQQVTLSCSPISGHRSVSWYQQTPGQGLQFLFEYFSETQRNKGNFPGRFSGRQFSNSRSEMNVSTLELGDSALYLCASSPDVMTVRNSPLHFGNGTRLTVT.

The rearrangement links TRBV3-1 (or the pseudogene TRBV3-2) to TRBJ1-1; possible D gene TRBD1, 5 bases. The germline gives CDR1 LGHDT, CDR2 YNNKEL (reference sequence). The V gene lost 1 base and the J gene lost 0 bases, with 12 bases spanning the gap. The length of the CDR3 is 16 residues. For the CDR3, the DNA is TGTGCCAGCAGCCAAGGGGGGGTGGATCTGAACACTGAAGCTTTCTTT. The encoded protein is CASSQGGVDLNTEAFF.

J is TRBJ1-1 and V is TRBV11-2; TRBD1 matches 8 bases. After removal of 1 base from V and 11 bases from J, the junction contained 6 bases not matched to a gene. In germline, CDR1 is SGHAT, CDR2 FQNNGV. This CDR3 region has 13 residues. The CDR3 region has the DNA TGTGCCAGCAGCTTAGGGGTCCAGGGGGCTGCTTTCTTT. Its protein is CASSLGVQGAAFF. Based on the CDR3 plus reference TRBV11-2 and TRBJ1-1, the full variable domain is EAGVAQSPRYKIIEKRQSVAFWCNPISGHATLYWYQQILGQGPKLLIQFQNNGVVDDSQLPKDRFSAERLKGVDSTLKIQPAKLEDSAVYLCASSLGVQGAAFFGQGTRLTVV.

To note about this clone: This same CDR3 is encoded by further DNA sequences in the sample. The chain carries TRBV3-1 (or the pseudogene TRBV3-2) and TRBJ1-6; the D gene is possibly TRBD1 (5 bases). Germline-derived CDR1 and CDR2 are LGHDT and YNNKEL (reference sequence). The CDR3 covers 13 residues. V dropped 4 bases and J dropped 8 bases, with 9 bases sitting between them. The chain's CDR3 is CASSRRGDSPLHF. CDR3 DNA sequence: TGTGCCAGCAGCCGGAGGGGCGATTCACCCCTCCACTTT.

The J gene is TRBJ1-2, the V gene TRBV29-1; TRBD1 might be the D (6 bases). The V and J ends lost 4 bases and 0 bases respectively, with 15 bases between them. The CDR3 has 15 residues. CDR1 SQVTM and CDR2 ANQGSEA come from the germline V gene. In nucleotides, the CDR3 is TGCAGCGTTGGGGACCTCCGGACAGCTAACTATGGCTACACCTTC. This sequence encodes CSVGDLRTANYGYTF.

V usage is TRBV27 and J usage is TRBJ2-1; 10 bases align to TRBD1. V shed 3 bases and J 2 bases; nucleotides not matched to a gene: 10. The CDR3 is made up of 18 amino acids. Germline lookup yields CDR1 MNHEY and CDR2 SMNVEV (reference sequence). As DNA, the CDR3 is TGTGCCAGCAGTTTCCTACATACTGGGACAGGGGCCTACAATGAGCAGTTCTTC. Translating gives CASSFLHTGTGAYNEQFF.

The CDR3 loop is CASSLIPGTGGSGANVLTF. CDR3 bases: TGTGCCAGCAGTCTTATCCCCGGGACAGGGGGCAGTGGGGCCAACGTCCTGACTTTC. The J gene is TRBJ2-6, the V gene TRBV28; 12 bases are a match to TRBD1. With V trimmed by 5 bases and J by 3 bases, 11 bases remained unmatched. The CDR3 loop spans 19 amino acids. Germline values: CDR1 MDHEN, CDR2 SYDVKM.

The chain carries TRBV5-1 and TRBJ2-1; tentative D call: TRBD1 (5 bases). V lost 2 bases to trimming and J lost 3 bases, with 18 bases between them. Germline values: CDR1 SGHRS, CDR2 YFSETQ. This CDR3 spans 17 amino acids. CDR3 in amino acids: CASSLGLIDRLYNEQFF. For the CDR3, the DNA is TGCGCCAGCAGCTTAGGGTTAATAGACAGACTCTACAATGAGCAGTTCTTC. Full variable domain (outside the CDR3, taken from reference TRBV5-1 and TRBJ2-1): KAGVTQTPRYLIKTRGQQVTLSCSPISGHRSVSWYQQTPGQGLQFLFEYFSETQRNKGNFPGRFSGRQFSNSRSEMNVSTLELGDSALYLCASSLGLIDRLYNEQFFGPGTRLTVL.

The chain is built from TRBV4-1 and TRBJ1-2; D unresolved. Trimming cost V 2 bases and J 2 bases, with 12 bases left between them. CDR3 size: 15 residues. In germline, CDR1 is MGHRA, CDR2 YSYEKL. The CDR3 sequence is CASSQPFGYNYGYTF. The CDR3, as DNA: TGCGCCAGCAGCCAACCTTTCGGTTACAACTATGGCTACACCTTC.

J is TRBJ1-2 and V is TRBV19; D ambiguous. V was pared by 5 bases and J by 5 bases, with 18 bases between. The CDR3 totals 15 residues. Germline V lookup: CDR1 LNHDA, CDR2 SQIVND (reference sequence). CDR3 nucleotides: TGTGCCAGTAGTCAGGCGGCCGGGATCGAGTATGGCTACACCTTC. This gives the protein CASSQAAGIEYGYTF.

The chain is built from TRBV4-1 and TRBJ2-1; 9 nucleotides match TRBD2. This CDR3 has 14 residues. The germline CDR1 and CDR2 sequences are MGHRA and YSYEKL. The ends lost 5 bases at V and 5 bases at J; junction bases unmatched: 4. The CDR3 DNA follows: TGCGCCAGCAGCGGCGTAGCGGGGGACAATGAGCAGTTCTTC. This sequence encodes CASSGVAGDNEQFF.

The chain uses TRBV2 and TRBJ1-2, with 9 bases lining up with TRBD1. V dropped 8 bases and J dropped 4; count of bases not matched to a gene: 8. Per germline, CDR1 SNHLY and CDR2 FYNNEI. The CDR3 length is 14 residues. As DNA, the CDR3 is TGTGCCAGCCACCTCGGGACAGGGCCCTATGGCTACACCTTC. Protein: CASHLGTGPYGYTF.

The V gene is TRBV10-3, the J gene TRBJ1-3, with D tentatively TRBD1 (5 bases). Trimming took off 6 bases at V and 0 bases at J, with 12 bases between the two ends. The length of the CDR3 is 15 residues. Looked up from germline, CDR1 is ENHRY and CDR2 is SYGVKD. CDR3 coding DNA: TGTGCCATCAGGTCGGACACATTCTCTGGAAACACCATATATTTT. Translation gives CAIRSDTFSGNTIYF.

This chain links TRBV15 with TRBJ1-2; D perhaps matches TRBD1 (5 bases). This CDR3 is built from 15 residues. V was shortened by 5 bases and J by 3 bases, with 16 bases between the two germline ends. The germline CDR1 and CDR2 sequences are LNHNV and YYDKDF (reference sequence). CDR3 nucleotides: TGTGCCACCAGCCGTTTGGGGGAGGGGTACTATGGCTACACCTTC. This gives the protein CATSRLGEGYYGYTF.

This chain uses TRBV7-2 with TRBJ1-5, with 7 positions matching TRBD1. V lost 5 bases, J lost 4 bases, and 5 bases stayed unmatched. The CDR3 spans 14 residues. CDR1 is SGHTA, CDR2 FQGNSA, per germline. The CDR3 nucleotides are TGTGCCAGCAGCGAGGACAGGTATAATCAGCCCCAGCATTTT. Translating it yields CASSEDRYNQPQHF.

The chain recombines TRBV6-5 with TRBJ1-2; D is undetermined. V lost 6 bases and J lost 8, with 22 bases in between. The CDR3 has 15 residues. Germline CDR1 is MNHEY and CDR2 is SVGAGI. The CDR3 is CASSWEAEPPSGYTF. DNA of the CDR3: TGTGCCAGCAGCTGGGAGGCAGAACCTCCTTCCGGCTACACCTTC.

The chain joins TRBV6-5 to TRBJ2-1; D gene ambiguous. CDR3 length equals 15 residues. The V and J ends lost 6 bases and 0 bases respectively, with 12 bases between them. CDR1 is MNHEY, CDR2 SVGAGI, per germline. CDR3 coding DNA: TGTGCCAGCAGCCCGACTCCGAGCTCCTACAATGAGCAGTTCTTC. Translated: CASSPTPSSYNEQFF.

The chain has TRBV4-1 and TRBJ2-1; D might be TRBD1 (5 bases). The V end lost 3 bases, the J end lost 8 bases, and 14 bases lay between the germline ends. CDR1 MGHRA and CDR2 YSYEKL come from the germline V gene. The CDR3 spans 14 residues. The CDR3 sequence: CASSQARDTHEQFF. The CDR3 DNA reads TGCGCCAGCAGCCAGGCCAGGGATACCCATGAGCAGTTCTTC.

The chain couples TRBV29-1 to TRBJ2-2; D call uncertain. This CDR3 comprises 14 residues. Per the germline V gene, CDR1 is SQVTM and CDR2 is ANQGSEA. Trimming removed 4 bases from V and 1 base from J, with 10 bases in between. The CDR3 coding sequence is TGCAGCGTTGTATCAACGGGGAACACCGGGGAGCTGTTTTTT. Its translation is CSVVSTGNTGELFF.

The chain is built from TRBV20-1 and TRBJ1-3; no clear D. CDR1 DFQATT and CDR2 SNEGSKA come from the germline V gene (reference sequence). The CDR3 loop spans 13 amino acids. V lost 3 bases and J 6 bases, leaving 12 bases between the germline ends. As DNA, the CDR3 is TGCAGTGCTAGTTCGGGATTACTAAACACCATATATTTT. Translated: CSASSGLLNTIYF.

The chain links TRBV5-1 to TRBJ1-1; D not resolved. CDR3 length: 14 amino acids. Per the germline V gene, CDR1 is SGHRS and CDR2 is YFSETQ. Trimming removed 0 bases at V and 3 bases at J, with 9 bases between. CDR3 in amino acids: CASSLERGYTEAFF. The CDR3 DNA reads as TGCGCCAGCAGCTTGGAGCGGGGATACACTGAAGCTTTCTTT. Supplemented by reference TRBV5-1 and TRBJ1-1, the full variable domain reads KAGVTQTPRYLIKTRGQQVTLSCSPISGHRSVSWYQQTPGQGLQFLFEYFSETQRNKGNFPGRFSGRQFSNSRSEMNVSTLELGDSALYLCASSLERGYTEAFFGQGTRLTVV.

V and J are TRBV2 and TRBJ2-1; 11 nucleotides agree with TRBD2. Trimming at V came to 3 bases and at J to 7 bases, leaving 5 bases not matched to a gene. The germline V gene encodes CDR1 SNHLY and CDR2 FYNNEI. This CDR3 comprises 15 residues. The CDR3 DNA sequence: TGTGCCAGCAGTGATAGTCTAGCGGGGGGTAATGAGCAGTTCTTC. It codes for CASSDSLAGGNEQFF.